The 29 T cell receptor beta chains below come from one sample, sequenced in a study of blood T cell repertoires in COVID-19. The method was immunoSEQ multiplex PCR; TCRdb's version includes in-frame clones alone and lacks a portion of them. The sample contains 300,000 to 400,000 clones, around 87% of which appear only once. The sequencing input was peripheral blood. These receptor sequences come from a woman aged 60-75 years with COVID-19, enrolled during active disease.

The chain carries TRBV2 and TRBJ2-5, with D possibly being TRBD2 (7 bases). The germline CDR1 and CDR2 sequences are SNHLY and FYNNEI. Trimming shortened V by 7 bases and J by 5 bases, and 14 bases separated the two germline ends. The length of the CDR3 is 13 residues. Written as DNA, the CDR3 is TGTGCCAGCACGGGGGGCCTTGGGGAGACCCAGTACTTC. Its protein is CASTGGLGETQYF.

The chain couples TRBV27 to TRBJ2-3; 9 bases match TRBD2. The CDR3 has 14 residues. The V gene end was trimmed by 6 bases and the J gene end by 4 bases; junction bases not matched to a gene: 5. CDR1 is MNHEY and CDR2 is SMNVEV in the germline V gene (reference sequence). For the CDR3, the DNA is TGTGCCAGCAGGGCGGGGGGGCCCGCAGATACGCAGTATTTT. Translating it yields CASRAGGPADTQYF.

V is TRBV7-3 and J is TRBJ2-3; TRBD1 agrees at 10 bases. Germline V gene sequence: CDR1 SGHTA, CDR2 FQGTGA. V lost 4 bases and J lost 7; bases outside the gene matches: 8. This CDR3 is built from 15 residues. CDR3 region: CASSYMTGGSNTQYF. CDR3 nucleotide sequence: TGTGCCAGCAGCTATATGACAGGGGGCTCAAATACGCAGTATTTT.

The rearrangement links TRBV7-8 to TRBJ2-2, with 9 bases aligning to TRBD1. CDR3 size: 15 residues. V was clipped by 8 bases and J by 1 base; unmatched bases: 5. CDR1 is SGHVS, CDR2 FQNEAQ, per germline. The CDR3 nucleotides read TGTGCCAGCGCCCGACAGGGGGTGAACACCGGGGAGCTGTTTTTT. Amino acid sequence: CASARQGVNTGELFF.

V gene TRBV30 combines with J gene TRBJ2-1; a weak D match, TRBD1 (5 bases). Trimming left V 0 bases short and J 9 bases short, with 9 bases between. The CDR3 is 12 amino acids. Looked up from germline, CDR1 is GTSNPN and CDR2 is SVGIG (reference sequence). CDR3 coding DNA: TGTGCCTGGAGTGTAGGGCAGGGTGAGCAGTTCTTC. As protein: CAWSVGQGEQFF.

The chain employs TRBV28 and TRBJ1-2, with a tentative D call TRBD1 (5 bases). The CDR3 is made up of 15 amino acids. V lost 6 bases and J lost 8, with 22 bases in between. The germline V gene encodes CDR1 MDHEN and CDR2 SYDVKM. DNA for the CDR3: TGTGCCAGCAGCCAGAGCCCGGGACTCCTTATCGGCTACACCTTC. As protein: CASSQSPGLLIGYTF.

V and J are TRBV5-1 and TRBJ1-3, with D possibly matching TRBD1 (5 bases). V gave up 4 bases and J gave up 2 bases, with 10 bases separating them. This CDR3 is built from 14 residues. Germline lookup yields CDR1 SGHRS and CDR2 YFSETQ. As DNA, the CDR3 is TGCGCCAGCAGCCCCCAGGGTACTGGAAACACCATATATTTT. Its protein is CASSPQGTGNTIYF.

This rearrangement joins TRBV7-8 to TRBJ1-1; 7 bases map to TRBD1. The trim removed 3 bases at V and 0 bases at J, leaving 13 bases unmatched. The CDR3 sequence is 18 residues long. Germline-derived CDR1 and CDR2 are SGHVS and FQNEAQ. CDR3 region: CASSFQTGKGSMNTEAFF. In DNA, the CDR3 is TGTGCCAGCAGCTTTCAGACAGGGAAGGGGAGTATGAACACTGAAGCTTTCTTT.

This chain connects TRBV5-6 to TRBJ1-6, with D perhaps matching TRBD1 (6 bases). This CDR3 comprises 16 residues. CDR1 is SGHDT and CDR2 is YYEEEE in the germline V gene. Trimming took 0 bases from V and 9 from J, leaving 16 bases between them. CDR3 nucleotide sequence: TGTGCCAGCAGCTTGGGGCAGGGGCTGGTTCCTTCACCCCTCCACTTT. Translation gives CASSLGQGLVPSPLHF.

V usage is TRBV27 and J usage is TRBJ2-3; 10 bases map to TRBD2. Per the germline V gene, CDR1 is MNHEY and CDR2 is SMNVEV (reference sequence). The CDR3 has 15 amino acids. The V and J ends lost 3 bases and 3 bases, in that order; junction bases with no gene match: 3. The CDR3 nucleotides are TGTGCCAGCAGTTTCAAGCGGGGGGGGACAGATACGCAGTATTTT. The encoded protein is CASSFKRGGTDTQYF.

The chain is built from TRBV5-4 and TRBJ2-6; a possible D gene is TRBD1 (6 bases). The CDR3 runs 18 residues. Germline-derived CDR1 and CDR2 are SGHNT and YYREEE (reference sequence). The V end lost 4 bases, the J end lost 0 bases, and 17 bases lay between the germline ends. The CDR3 region is CASSAAGAVLSGANVLTF. CDR3 sequence (DNA): TGTGCCAGCAGCGCCGCAGGGGCCGTTCTCTCTGGGGCCAACGTCCTGACTTTC.

J is TRBJ2-7 and V is TRBV28; 10 bases match TRBD1. The germline V gene encodes CDR1 MDHEN and CDR2 SYDVKM. The ends lost 3 bases at V and 9 bases at J; junction bases unmatched: 5. The CDR3 covers 13 residues. The DNA for the CDR3 is TGTGCCAGCAGTTTCGGGGACAGGGGTGGGCAGTACTTC. Protein product: CASSFGDRGGQYF.

The chain uses TRBV4-1 and TRBJ1-1; TRBD1 matches at 8 bases. CDR1 is MGHRA and CDR2 is YSYEKL in the germline V gene. The V gene end was trimmed by 2 bases and the J gene end by 8 bases; junction bases not matched to a gene: 4. The CDR3 has 13 residues. The CDR3 is CASSQRQGIEAFF. As DNA, the CDR3 is TGCGCCAGCAGCCAAAGACAGGGGATAGAAGCTTTCTTT.

The chain has TRBV18 and TRBJ1-1, with D possibly TRBD1 on 5 matching bases. This CDR3 has 14 amino acids. The germline V and J ends were trimmed by 6 bases and 3 bases, with 14 bases remaining between them. The germline gives CDR1 KGHSH, CDR2 LQKENI. The CDR3 nucleotides read TGTGCCAGCTCCCTCCAGGGATCGGACACTGAAGCTTTCTTT. Its protein is CASSLQGSDTEAFF.

This clone was found once. This chain uses TRBV6-5 with TRBJ2-7; TRBD1 aligns across 7 bases. Germline V lookup: CDR1 MNHEY, CDR2 SVGAGI. The CDR3 loop spans 15 amino acids. V dropped 6 bases and J dropped 2; count of bases not matched to a gene: 10. In nucleotides, the CDR3 is TGTGCCAGCAGGCCCTACCGGGACAGTACCTACGAGCAGTACTTC. Translation gives CASRPYRDSTYEQYF.

This clone is a singleton in its sample. V is TRBV7-3 and J is TRBJ1-1, with D hard to call. CDR1 is SGHTA and CDR2 is FQGTGA in the germline V gene. The CDR3 is made up of 15 amino acids. Between the trimmed V and J ends, which lost 2 bases and 1 base, there was a span of 11 bases. The CDR3 DNA reads as TGTGCCAGCAGCTTACCGGGAGGATCGAACACTGAAGCTTTCTTT. This codes for CASSLPGGSNTEAFF. Looking up the rest from reference TRBV7-3 and TRBJ1-1 gives the full variable domain: GAGVSQTPSNKVTEKGKYVELRCDPISGHTALYWYRQSLGQGPEFLIYFQGTGAADDSGLPNDRFFAVRPEGSVSTLKIQRTERGDSAVYLCASSLPGGSNTEAFFGQGTRLTVV.

This rearrangement joins TRBV9 to TRBJ2-7; perhaps TRBD2 as D (5 bases). CDR1 and CDR2 (germline): SGDLS, YYNGEE. The CDR3 is made up of 15 amino acids. V lost 0 bases to trimming and J lost 0 bases, with 10 bases between them. The CDR3 DNA sequence: TGTGCCAGCAGCGTAGATCAAGGGAGCTCCTACGAGCAGTACTTC. Translating gives CASSVDQGSSYEQYF. The full variable domain, rest sourced from reference TRBV9 and TRBJ2-7, is DSGVTQTPKHLITATGQRVTLRCSPRSGDLSVYWYQQSLDQGLQFLIQYYNGEERAKGNILERFSAQQFPDLHSELNLSSLELGDSALYFCASSVDQGSSYEQYFGPGTRLTVT.

The V gene is TRBV24-1, the J gene TRBJ1-1; D is uncertain. Trimming shortened V by 8 bases and J by 7 bases, and 13 bases separated the two germline ends. Germline V gives CDR1 KGHDR, CDR2 SFDVKD. The CDR3 consists of 12 residues. The CDR3 sequence: CATTGGRNEAFF. CDR3 coding DNA: TGTGCCACCACGGGAGGGAGGAATGAAGCTTTCTTT.

The chain uses TRBV5-6 and TRBJ2-2; the D is unclear. Germline CDR1 is SGHDT and CDR2 is YYEEEE. The ends were cut back, 4 bases at V and 4 bases at J, with 14 bases in the middle. CDR3 length equals 15 residues. As DNA, the CDR3 is TGTGCCAGCAGCCATTACACAAACAGCACCGGGGAGCTGTTTTTT. This sequence encodes CASSHYTNSTGELFF.

The rearrangement joins TRBV10-3 to TRBJ1-6; D remains ambiguous. Trimming pared 10 bases from V and 0 bases from J, leaving 10 bases between. Germline V gene data show CDR1 as ENHRY and CDR2 as SYGVKD. The CDR3 spans 14 residues. The CDR3 protein is CATLQSSYNSPLHF. The CDR3 DNA reads as TGTGCCACCCTACAGAGCTCCTATAATTCACCCCTCCACTTT.

This clone was counted a single time. V usage is TRBV6-1 and J usage is TRBJ2-7; TRBD1 aligns across 9 bases. Germline V gene lookup returns CDR1 MNHNS and CDR2 SASEGT. CDR3 length equals 16 residues. V lost 4 bases and J lost 3; bases outside the gene matches: 10. CDR3 residues: CASSAKRTGAYYEQYF. CDR3 in DNA: TGTGCCAGCAGTGCTAAGCGGACAGGGGCCTACTACGAGCAGTACTTC.

The chain is built from TRBV6-1 and TRBJ1-5, with 8 bases fitting TRBD1. CDR1 MNHNS and CDR2 SASEGT come from the germline V gene. J was trimmed by 9 bases and V by 0 bases; bases with no gene match: 4. The CDR3 is 14 residues long. CDR3 protein: CASSEAQGATPQHF. The CDR3 DNA is TGTGCCAGCAGTGAAGCGCAGGGGGCAACGCCCCAGCATTTT.

The CDR3 DNA reads as TGTGCCAGCAGGAAAAAAGGGGGGGCCCAGCGAGCTTTCTTT. It yields the protein CASRKKGGAQRAFF. The chain employs TRBV4-2 and TRBJ1-1; D might be TRBD1 (6 bases). Trimming left V 6 bases short and J 10 bases short, with 21 bases between. There are 14 residues in the CDR3. From germline, CDR1 is LGHNA and CDR2 YNFKEQ.

The chain employs TRBV5-1 and TRBJ1-6; D is unresolved. V lost 8 bases and J 9 bases, leaving 15 bases between the germline ends. CDR3 size: 13 residues. Germline assignment: CDR1 SGHRS and CDR2 YFSETQ. This CDR3 is CASHRAPSSPLHF. CDR3 nucleotide sequence: TGCGCCAGTCACAGAGCACCCAGTTCACCCCTCCACTTT.

J is TRBJ1-2 and V is TRBV28; no clear D. The germline CDR1 and CDR2 sequences are MDHEN and SYDVKM. Trimming removed 6 bases from V and 2 bases from J, with 10 bases in between. The CDR3 loop spans 13 amino acids. CDR3 coding DNA: TGTGCCAGCAGCCGTACACGAAACTATGGCTACACCTTC. Amino acid sequence: CASSRTRNYGYTF.

The CDR3 DNA sequence: TGCGCCAGCAGCTTGGATCCGCAGGGGAACACTGAAGCTTTCTTT. It specifies CASSLDPQGNTEAFF. The J gene is TRBJ1-1, the V gene TRBV5-1; weak D call: TRBD1 (5 bases). In germline, CDR1 is SGHRS, CDR2 YFSETQ. The ends were cut back, 0 bases at V and 1 base at J, with 10 bases in the middle. This CDR3 contains 15 residues.

CDR3 protein: CASRQATGGTYEQYF. The CDR3 DNA reads TGTGCCAGTAGACAAGCCACTGGGGGCACCTACGAGCAGTACTTC. V is TRBV19 and J is TRBJ2-7, with D tentatively TRBD1 (6 bases). CDR1 and CDR2 from the germline V gene are LNHDA and SQIVND (reference sequence). The germline V and J ends were trimmed by 6 bases and 2 bases, with 17 bases remaining between them. The CDR3 runs to 15 residues.

This chain uses TRBV9 with TRBJ2-6; D remains ambiguous. Germline CDR1 is SGDLS and CDR2 is YYNGEE. V lost 4 bases to trimming and J lost 0 bases, with 11 bases between them. The CDR3 is 16 amino acids. CDR3: CASSPILGSGANVLTF. Written as DNA, the CDR3 is TGTGCCAGCAGCCCCATACTCGGCTCTGGGGCCAACGTCCTGACTTTC.

The CDR3 is CASSFTGQGEPQHF. The CDR3 DNA reads TGTGCCAGCAGTTTCACGGGACAGGGGGAGCCCCAGCATTTT. This sequence joins TRBV6-5 and TRBJ1-5; 11 nucleotides agree with TRBD1. CDR3 length: 14 amino acids. With 4 bases clipped from V and 8 bases from J, the junction kept 4 bases outside the gene matches. CDR1 and CDR2 (germline): MNHEY, SVGAGI.